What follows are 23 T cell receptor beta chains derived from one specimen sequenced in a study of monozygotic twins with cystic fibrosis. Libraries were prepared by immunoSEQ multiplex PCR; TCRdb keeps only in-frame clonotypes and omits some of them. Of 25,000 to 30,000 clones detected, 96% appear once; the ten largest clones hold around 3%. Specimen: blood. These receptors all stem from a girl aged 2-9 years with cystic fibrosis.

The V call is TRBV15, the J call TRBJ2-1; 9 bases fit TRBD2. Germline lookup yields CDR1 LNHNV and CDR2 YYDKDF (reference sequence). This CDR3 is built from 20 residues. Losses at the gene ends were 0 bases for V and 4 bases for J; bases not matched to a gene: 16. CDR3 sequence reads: CATSRELLAGGPVVYNEQFF. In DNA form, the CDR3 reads TGTGCCACCAGCAGAGAGTTACTAGCGGGCGGGCCGGTAGTTTACAATGAGCAGTTCTTC.

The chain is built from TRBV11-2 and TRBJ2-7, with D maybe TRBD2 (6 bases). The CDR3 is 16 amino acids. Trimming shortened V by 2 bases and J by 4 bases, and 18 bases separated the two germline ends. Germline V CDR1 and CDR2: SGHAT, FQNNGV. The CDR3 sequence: CASSLWGEDSYYEQYF. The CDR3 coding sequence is TGTGCCAGCAGCTTATGGGGGGAGGACTCCTATTACGAGCAGTACTTC.

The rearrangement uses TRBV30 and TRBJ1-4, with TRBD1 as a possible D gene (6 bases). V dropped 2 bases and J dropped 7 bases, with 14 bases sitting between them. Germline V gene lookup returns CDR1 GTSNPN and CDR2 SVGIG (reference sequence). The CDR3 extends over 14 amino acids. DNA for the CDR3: TGTGCCTGGAGTAATGACAGGCCCCGTGAAAAACTGTTTTTT. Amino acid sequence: CAWSNDRPREKLFF.

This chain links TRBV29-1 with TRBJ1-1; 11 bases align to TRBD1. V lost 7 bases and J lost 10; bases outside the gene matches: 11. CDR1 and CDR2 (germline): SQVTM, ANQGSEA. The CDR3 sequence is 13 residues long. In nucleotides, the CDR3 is TGCAGCGCTAGGACAGGGGGCGAGGTGCCAGCTTTCTTT. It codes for CSARTGGEVPAFF.

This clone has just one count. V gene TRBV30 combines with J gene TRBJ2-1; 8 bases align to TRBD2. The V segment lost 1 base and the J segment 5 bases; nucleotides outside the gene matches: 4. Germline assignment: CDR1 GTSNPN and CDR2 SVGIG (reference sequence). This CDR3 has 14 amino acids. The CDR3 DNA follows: TGTGCCTGGAGTGAGGGACTAGTGGACAATGAGCAGTTCTTC. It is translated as CAWSEGLVDNEQFF.

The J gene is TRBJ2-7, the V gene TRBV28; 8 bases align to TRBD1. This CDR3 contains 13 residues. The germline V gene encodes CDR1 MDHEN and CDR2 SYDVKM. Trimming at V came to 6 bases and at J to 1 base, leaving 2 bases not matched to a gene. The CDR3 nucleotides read TGTGCCAGCAGAACAGGGGGATCCTACGAGCAGTACTTC. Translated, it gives CASRTGGSYEQYF.

For the CDR3, the DNA is TGTGCCAGCAGCGACACCGGGACAAGAACGTATGGCTACACCTTC. This translates into CASSDTGTRTYGYTF. The J gene is TRBJ1-2, the V gene TRBV9; a possible D gene is TRBD1 (6 bases). In germline, CDR1 is SGDLS, CDR2 YYNGEE. V gave up 3 bases and J gave up 5 bases, with 17 bases separating them. The CDR3 length is 15 residues.

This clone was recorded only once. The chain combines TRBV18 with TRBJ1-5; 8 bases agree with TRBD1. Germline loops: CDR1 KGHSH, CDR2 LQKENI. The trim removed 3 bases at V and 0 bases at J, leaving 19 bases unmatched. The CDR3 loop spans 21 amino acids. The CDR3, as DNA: TGTGCCAGCTCACCTATTTCCGGGACAGGAAACCCTGCGAATAGCAATCAGCCCCAGCATTTT. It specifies CASSPISGTGNPANSNQPQHF.

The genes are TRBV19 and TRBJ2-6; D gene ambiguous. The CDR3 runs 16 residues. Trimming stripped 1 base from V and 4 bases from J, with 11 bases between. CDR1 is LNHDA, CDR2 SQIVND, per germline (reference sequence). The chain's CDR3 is CASSIGLGTGANVLTF. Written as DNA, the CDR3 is TGTGCCAGTAGTATAGGCTTGGGTACCGGGGCCAACGTCCTGACTTTC.

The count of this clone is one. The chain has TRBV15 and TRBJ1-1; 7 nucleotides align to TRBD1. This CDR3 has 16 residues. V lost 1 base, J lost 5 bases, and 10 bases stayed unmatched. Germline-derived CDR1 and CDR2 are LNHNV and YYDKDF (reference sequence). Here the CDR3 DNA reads TGTGCCACCAGCAGAGCGACAGGGAGGTCGGGAACTGAAGCTTTCTTT. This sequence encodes CATSRATGRSGTEAFF.

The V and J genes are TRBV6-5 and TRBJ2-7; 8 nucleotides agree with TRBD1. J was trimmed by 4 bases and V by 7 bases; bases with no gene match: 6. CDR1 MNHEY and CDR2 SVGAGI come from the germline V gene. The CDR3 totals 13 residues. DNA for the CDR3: TGTGCCAGCACCGGGACAGGAGCTTACGAGCAGTACTTC. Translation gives CASTGTGAYEQYF.

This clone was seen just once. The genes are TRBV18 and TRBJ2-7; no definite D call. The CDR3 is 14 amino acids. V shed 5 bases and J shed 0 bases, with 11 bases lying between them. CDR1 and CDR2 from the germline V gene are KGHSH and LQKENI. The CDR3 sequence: CASSYASTSYEQYF. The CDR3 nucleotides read TGTGCCAGCTCATACGCGTCCACCTCCTACGAGCAGTACTTC.

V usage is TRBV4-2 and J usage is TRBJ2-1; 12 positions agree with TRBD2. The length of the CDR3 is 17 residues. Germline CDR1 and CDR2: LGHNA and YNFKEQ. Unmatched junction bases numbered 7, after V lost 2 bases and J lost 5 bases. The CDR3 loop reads CASSQITSGRTHNEQFF. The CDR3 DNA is TGTGCCAGCAGCCAAATTACTAGCGGGAGGACCCACAATGAGCAGTTCTTC.

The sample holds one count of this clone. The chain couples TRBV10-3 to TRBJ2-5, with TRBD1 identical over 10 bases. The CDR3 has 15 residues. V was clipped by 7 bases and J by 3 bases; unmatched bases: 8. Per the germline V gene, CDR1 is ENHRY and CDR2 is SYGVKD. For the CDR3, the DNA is TGTGCCATCAATCAGGGACAGGGGAAGGAAGAGACCCAGTACTTC. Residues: CAINQGQGKEETQYF.

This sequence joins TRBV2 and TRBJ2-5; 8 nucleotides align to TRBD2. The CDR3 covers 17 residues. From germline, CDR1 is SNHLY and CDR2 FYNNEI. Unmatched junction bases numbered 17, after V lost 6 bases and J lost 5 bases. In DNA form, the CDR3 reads TGTGCCAGCAGACTAAGGGGACGGGAGGGCCCTTGGGAGACCCAGTACTTC. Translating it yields CASRLRGREGPWETQYF.

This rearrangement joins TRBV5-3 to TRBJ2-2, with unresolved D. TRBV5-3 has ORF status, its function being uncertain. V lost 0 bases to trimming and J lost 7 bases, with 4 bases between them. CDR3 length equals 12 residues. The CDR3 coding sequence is TGTGCCAGAAGCTTGGGTTGCGGGGAGCTGTTTTTT. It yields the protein CARSLGCGELFF.

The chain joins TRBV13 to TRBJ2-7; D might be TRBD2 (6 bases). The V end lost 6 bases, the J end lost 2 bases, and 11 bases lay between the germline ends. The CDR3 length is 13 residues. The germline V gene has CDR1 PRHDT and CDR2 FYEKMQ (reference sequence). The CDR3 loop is CASSRGSAYEQYF. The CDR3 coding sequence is TGTGCCAGCAGTCGGGGGAGCGCCTACGAGCAGTACTTC.

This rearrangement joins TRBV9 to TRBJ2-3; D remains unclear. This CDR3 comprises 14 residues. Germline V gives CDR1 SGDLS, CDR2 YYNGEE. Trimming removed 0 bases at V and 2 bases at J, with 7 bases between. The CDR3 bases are TGTGCCAGCAGCGTAGTCCAGGCCACAGATACGCAGTATTTT. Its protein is CASSVVQATDTQYF.

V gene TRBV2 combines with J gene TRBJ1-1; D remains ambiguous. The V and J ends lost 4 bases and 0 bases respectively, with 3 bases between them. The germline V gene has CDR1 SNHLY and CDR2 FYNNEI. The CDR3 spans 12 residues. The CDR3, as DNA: TGTGCCAGCAGTGTCGTGAACACTGAAGCTTTCTTT. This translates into CASSVVNTEAFF.

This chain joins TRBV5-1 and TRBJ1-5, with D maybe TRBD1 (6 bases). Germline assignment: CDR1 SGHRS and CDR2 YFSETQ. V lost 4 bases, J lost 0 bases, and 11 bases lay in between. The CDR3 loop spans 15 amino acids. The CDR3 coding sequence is TGCGCCAGCAGCCCTGGGACATCTAGCAATCAGCCCCAGCATTTT. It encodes CASSPGTSSNQPQHF.

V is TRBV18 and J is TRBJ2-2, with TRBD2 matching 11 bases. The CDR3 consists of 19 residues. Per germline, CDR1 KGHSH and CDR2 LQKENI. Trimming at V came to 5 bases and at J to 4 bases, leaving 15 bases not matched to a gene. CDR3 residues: CASSTKGLAVTRGTGELFF. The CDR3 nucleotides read TGTGCCAGCTCAACCAAGGGACTAGCGGTTACCAGGGGCACCGGGGAGCTGTTTTTT.

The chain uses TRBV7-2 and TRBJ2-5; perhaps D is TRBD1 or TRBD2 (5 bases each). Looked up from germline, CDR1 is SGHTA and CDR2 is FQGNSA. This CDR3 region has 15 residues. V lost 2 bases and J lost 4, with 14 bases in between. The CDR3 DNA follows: TGTGCCAGCAGCTTAAGCGGTGGGGGATTAGAGACCCAGTACTTC. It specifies CASSLSGGGLETQYF.

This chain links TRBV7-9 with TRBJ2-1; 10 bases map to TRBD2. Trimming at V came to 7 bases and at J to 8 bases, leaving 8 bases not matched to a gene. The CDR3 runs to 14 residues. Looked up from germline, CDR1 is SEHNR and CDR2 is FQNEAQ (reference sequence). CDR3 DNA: TGTGCCAGCACCTTTCTAGCGGGAGAGTATGAGCAGTTCTTC. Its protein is CASTFLAGEYEQFF.